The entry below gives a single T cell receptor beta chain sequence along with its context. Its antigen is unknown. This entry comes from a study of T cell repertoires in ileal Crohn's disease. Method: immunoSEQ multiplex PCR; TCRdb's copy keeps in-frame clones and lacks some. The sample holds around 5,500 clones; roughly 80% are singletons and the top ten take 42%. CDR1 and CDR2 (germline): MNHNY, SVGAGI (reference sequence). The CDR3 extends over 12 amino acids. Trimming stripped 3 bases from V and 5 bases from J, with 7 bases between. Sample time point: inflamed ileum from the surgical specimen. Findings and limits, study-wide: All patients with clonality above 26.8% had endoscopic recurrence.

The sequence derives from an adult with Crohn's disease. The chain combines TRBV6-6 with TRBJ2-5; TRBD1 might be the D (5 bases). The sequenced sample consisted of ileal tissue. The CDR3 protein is CASSYWGETQYF. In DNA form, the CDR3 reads TGTGCCAGCAGTTATTGGGGCGAGACCCAGTACTTC.